This T cell receptor (beta chain) was sequenced for a study of blood T cell repertoires in COVID-19. Overall study: Sample material is recorded as cDNA or gDNA derived from T cells, B-cell-depleted T cells, or PBMCs.

The CDR3 sequence is 15 residues long. Germline-derived CDR1 and CDR2 are SGHRS and YFSETQ. With V trimmed by 6 bases and J by 1 base, 4 bases remained unmatched. Patients in Seattle were enrolled during active infection, then followed longitudinally. In the original analysis: For nucleated cells, counts were estimated from reference gene primer amplification. The assay was immunoSEQ multiplex PCR, and TCRdb's table has in-frame clones only and misses some. The V and J calls and the clone size are those of that table, but D and trimming were determined from the DNA. Here the sample spans 300,000 to 400,000 clones, about nine tenths being singletons.

The chain couples TRBV5-1 to TRBJ2-2; TRBD2 aligns across 9 bases. This TCR was recovered from a woman in her sixties or seventies with COVID-19, enrolled during active disease. Sequenced: peripheral blood. The CDR3 DNA follows: TGCGCCAGCACCATGACTAGCGGGAACACCGGGGAGCTGTTTTTT. It yields the protein CASTMTSGNTGELFF.